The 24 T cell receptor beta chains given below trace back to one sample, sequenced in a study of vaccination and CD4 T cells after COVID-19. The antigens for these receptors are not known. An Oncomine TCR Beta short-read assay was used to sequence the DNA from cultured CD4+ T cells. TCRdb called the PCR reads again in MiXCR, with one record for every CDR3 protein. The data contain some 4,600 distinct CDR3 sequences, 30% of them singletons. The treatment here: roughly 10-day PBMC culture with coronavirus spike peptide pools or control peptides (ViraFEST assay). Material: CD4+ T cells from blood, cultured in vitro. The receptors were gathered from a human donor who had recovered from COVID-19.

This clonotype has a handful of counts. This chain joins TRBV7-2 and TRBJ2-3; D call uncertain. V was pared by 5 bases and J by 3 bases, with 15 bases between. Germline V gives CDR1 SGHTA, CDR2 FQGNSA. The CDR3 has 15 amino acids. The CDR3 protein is CASSDIYMVTDTQYF. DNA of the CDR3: TGTGCCAGCAGCGACATTTACATGGTTACAGATACGCAGTATTTT.

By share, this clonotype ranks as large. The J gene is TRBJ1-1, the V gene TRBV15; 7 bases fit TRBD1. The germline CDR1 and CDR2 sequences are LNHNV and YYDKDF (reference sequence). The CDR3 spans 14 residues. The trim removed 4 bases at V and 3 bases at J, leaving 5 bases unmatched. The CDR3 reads CATSTGQRDTEAFF. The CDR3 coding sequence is TGTGCCACCAGCACGGGACAGAGGGACACTGAAGCTTTCTTT.

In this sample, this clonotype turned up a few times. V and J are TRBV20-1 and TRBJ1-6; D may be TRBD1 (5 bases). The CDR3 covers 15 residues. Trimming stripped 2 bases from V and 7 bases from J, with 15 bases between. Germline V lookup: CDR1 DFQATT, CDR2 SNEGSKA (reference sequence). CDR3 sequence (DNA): TGCAGTGCTAGAACAACACTAGGGGCCAATTCACCCCTCCACTTT. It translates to CSARTTLGANSPLHF.

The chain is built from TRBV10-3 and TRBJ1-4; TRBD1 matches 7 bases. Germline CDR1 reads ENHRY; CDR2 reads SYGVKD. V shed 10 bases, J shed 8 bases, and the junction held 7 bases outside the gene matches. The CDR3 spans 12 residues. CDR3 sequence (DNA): TGTGCCACCGCGACAGGGAAGGAAAAACTGTTTTTT. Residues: CATATGKEKLFF.

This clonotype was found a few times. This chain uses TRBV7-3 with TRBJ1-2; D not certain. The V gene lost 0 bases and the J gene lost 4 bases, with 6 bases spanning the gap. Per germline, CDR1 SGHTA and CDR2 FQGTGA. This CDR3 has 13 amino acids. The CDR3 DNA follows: TGTGCCAGCAGCTTAACGGACGGCTATGGCTACACCTTC. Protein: CASSLTDGYGYTF.

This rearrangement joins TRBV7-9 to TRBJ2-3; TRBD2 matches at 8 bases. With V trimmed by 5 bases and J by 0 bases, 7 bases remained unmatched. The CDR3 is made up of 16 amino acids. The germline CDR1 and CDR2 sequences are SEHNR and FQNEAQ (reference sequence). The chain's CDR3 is CASSRYSGASTDTQYF. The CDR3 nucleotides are TGTGCCAGCAGCCGTTATAGCGGGGCGAGCACAGATACGCAGTATTTT.

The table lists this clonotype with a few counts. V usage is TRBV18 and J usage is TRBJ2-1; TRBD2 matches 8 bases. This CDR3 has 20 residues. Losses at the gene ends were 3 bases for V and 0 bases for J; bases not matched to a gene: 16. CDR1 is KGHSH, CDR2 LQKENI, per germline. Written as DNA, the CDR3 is TGTGCCAGCTCACCCCGTGGCGGCCTAGCGGGCGTCAGCTCCTACAATGAGCAGTTCTTC. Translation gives CASSPRGGLAGVSSYNEQFF.

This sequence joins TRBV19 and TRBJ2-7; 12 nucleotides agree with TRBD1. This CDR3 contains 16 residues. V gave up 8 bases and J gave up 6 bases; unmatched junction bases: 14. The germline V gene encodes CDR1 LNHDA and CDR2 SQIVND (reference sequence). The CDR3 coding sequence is TGTGCCAGTTCGAAGGTACGGGGACAGGGGGCTTCCGAGCAGTACTTC. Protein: CASSKVRGQGASEQYF.

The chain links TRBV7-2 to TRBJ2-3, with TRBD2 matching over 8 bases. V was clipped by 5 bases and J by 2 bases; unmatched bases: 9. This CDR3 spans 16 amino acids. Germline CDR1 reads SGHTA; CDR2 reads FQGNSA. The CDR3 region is CASSQRGGGYTDTQYF. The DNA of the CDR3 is TGTGCCAGCAGCCAAAGAGGCGGGGGGTACACAGATACGCAGTATTTT.

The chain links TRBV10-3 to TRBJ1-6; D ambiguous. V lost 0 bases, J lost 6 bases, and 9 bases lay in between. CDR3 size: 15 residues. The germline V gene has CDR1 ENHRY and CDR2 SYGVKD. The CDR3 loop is CAISESRSRNSPLHF. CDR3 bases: TGTGCCATCAGTGAGTCAAGGTCTCGTAATTCACCCCTCCACTTT.

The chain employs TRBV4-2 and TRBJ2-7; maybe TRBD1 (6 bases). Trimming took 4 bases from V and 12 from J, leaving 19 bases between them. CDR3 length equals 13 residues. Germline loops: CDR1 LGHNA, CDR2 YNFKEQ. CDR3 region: CASSLITGPDGYF. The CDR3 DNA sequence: TGTGCCAGCAGCCTGATTACAGGGCCCGATGGGTACTTC.

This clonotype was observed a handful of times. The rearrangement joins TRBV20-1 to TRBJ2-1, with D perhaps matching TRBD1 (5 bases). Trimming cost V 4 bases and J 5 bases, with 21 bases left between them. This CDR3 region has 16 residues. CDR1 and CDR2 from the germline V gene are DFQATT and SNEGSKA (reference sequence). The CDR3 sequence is CSAIPGRGQIHNEQFF. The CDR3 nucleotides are TGCAGTGCTATCCCGGGTAGGGGTCAAATCCACAATGAGCAGTTCTTC.

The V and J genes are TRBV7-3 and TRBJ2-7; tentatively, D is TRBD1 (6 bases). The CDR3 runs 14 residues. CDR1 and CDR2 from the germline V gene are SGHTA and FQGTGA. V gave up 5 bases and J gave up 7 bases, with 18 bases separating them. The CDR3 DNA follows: TGTGCCAGCAGCCCGGGAACAGGGAAACGGGAGCAGTACTTC. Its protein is CASSPGTGKREQYF.

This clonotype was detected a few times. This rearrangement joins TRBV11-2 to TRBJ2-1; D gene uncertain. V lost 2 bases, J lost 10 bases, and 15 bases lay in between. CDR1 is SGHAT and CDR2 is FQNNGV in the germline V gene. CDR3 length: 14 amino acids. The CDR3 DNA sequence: TGTGCCAGCAGCTTATTAAACGGCTTGTCAGAGCAGTTCTTC. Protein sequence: CASSLLNGLSEQFF.

In nucleotides, the CDR3 is TGCGCCAGCAGCCAGGGGGCACGGGAGACCCAGTACTTC. As protein: CASSQGARETQYF. The chain is built from TRBV5-1 and TRBJ2-5, with 8 bases fitting TRBD1. The germline gives CDR1 SGHRS, CDR2 YFSETQ. V was pared by 4 bases and J by 5 bases, with 4 bases of the junction left unmatched. This CDR3 spans 13 amino acids.

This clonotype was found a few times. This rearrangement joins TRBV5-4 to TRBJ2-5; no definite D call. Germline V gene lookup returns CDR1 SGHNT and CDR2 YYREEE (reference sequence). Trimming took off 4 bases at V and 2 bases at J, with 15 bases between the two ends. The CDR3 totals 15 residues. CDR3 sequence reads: CASSLLGPRQETQYF. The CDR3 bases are TGTGCCAGCAGCCTTCTTGGGCCTAGGCAAGAGACCCAGTACTTC.

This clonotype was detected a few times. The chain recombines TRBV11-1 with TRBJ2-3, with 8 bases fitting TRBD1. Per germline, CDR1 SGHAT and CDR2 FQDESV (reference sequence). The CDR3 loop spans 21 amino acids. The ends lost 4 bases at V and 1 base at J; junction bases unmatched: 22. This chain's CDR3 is CASSSAGVTGVVKGGTDTQYF. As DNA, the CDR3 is TGTGCCAGCAGCTCGGCAGGAGTGACAGGGGTTGTCAAAGGGGGCACAGATACGCAGTATTTT.

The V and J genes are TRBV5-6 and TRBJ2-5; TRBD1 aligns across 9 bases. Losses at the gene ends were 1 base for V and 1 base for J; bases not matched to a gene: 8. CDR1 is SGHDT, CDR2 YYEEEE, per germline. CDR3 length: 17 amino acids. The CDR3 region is CASSLSIRDRAQETQYF. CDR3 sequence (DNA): TGTGCCAGCAGCTTGTCCATCCGGGACAGGGCCCAAGAGACCCAGTACTTC.

As DNA, the CDR3 is TGTGCCAGCACATTACAGGGAATCTCCTACAATGAGCAGTTCTTC. As protein: CASTLQGISYNEQFF. The chain recombines TRBV7-2 with TRBJ2-1; TRBD1 is a possible D gene (6 bases). The length of the CDR3 is 15 residues. The germline gives CDR1 SGHTA, CDR2 FQGNSA. V lost 7 bases, J lost 0 bases, and 13 bases lay in between.

Here the CDR3 DNA reads TGTGCCAGCAGCCAGGACAGGGAGCGAAGTGGCTACACCTTC. Translation: CASSQDRERSGYTF. The chain recombines TRBV2 with TRBJ1-2; 8 nucleotides align to TRBD1. Germline V gene sequence: CDR1 SNHLY, CDR2 FYNNEI. The CDR3 runs 14 residues. Trimming cost V 6 bases and J 7 bases; bases outside gene matches: 10.

In nucleotides, the CDR3 is TGTGCCAGCAGCCAGGACAGGGAAAACTATGGCTACACCTTC. Translating it yields CASSQDRENYGYTF. The chain carries TRBV21-1 and TRBJ1-2; no check of the table's D call, TRBD1, against the DNA was made. TRBV21-1 corresponds to a pseudogene. The CDR3 sequence is 14 residues long.

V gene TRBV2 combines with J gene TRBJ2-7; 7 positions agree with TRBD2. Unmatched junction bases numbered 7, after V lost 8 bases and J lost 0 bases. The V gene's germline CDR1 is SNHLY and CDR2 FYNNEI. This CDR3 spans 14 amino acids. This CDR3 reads CASGLERVSYEQYF. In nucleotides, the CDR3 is TGTGCCAGCGGACTAGAACGTGTCTCCTACGAGCAGTACTTC.

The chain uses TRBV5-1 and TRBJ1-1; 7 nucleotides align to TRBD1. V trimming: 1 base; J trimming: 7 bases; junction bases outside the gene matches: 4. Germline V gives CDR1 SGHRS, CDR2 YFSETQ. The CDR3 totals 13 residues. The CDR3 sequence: CASSLQGGVEAFF. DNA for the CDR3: TGCGCCAGCAGCTTGCAGGGGGGGGTTGAAGCTTTCTTT.

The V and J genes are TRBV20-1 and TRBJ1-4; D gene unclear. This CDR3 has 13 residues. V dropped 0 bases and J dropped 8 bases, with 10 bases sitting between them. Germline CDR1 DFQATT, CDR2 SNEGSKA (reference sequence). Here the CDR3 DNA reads TGCAGTGCTAGAGATGGGTCAAGGGAAAAACTGTTTTTT. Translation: CSARDGSREKLFF.